Following are 29 T cell receptor beta chains from one sample sequenced in a study of cytomegalovirus exposure and HLA in healthy donors. The PCR ran on 60 Vbeta and 13 Jbeta primers. This table comes from immunoSEQ multiplex PCR, and its TCRdb copy is limited to in-frame clones, with some not included. The data show more than 150,000 clones, 75% to 80% seen once. The material sequenced was PBMCs. Source of these receptors: a man in his fifties or sixties in good health and CMV-seropositive.

V usage is TRBV7-3 and J usage is TRBJ2-2; 10 bases are shared with TRBD2. The CDR3 covers 16 residues. Trimming removed 5 bases from V and 4 bases from J; junction bases left unmatched: 7. Germline assignment: CDR1 SGHTA and CDR2 FQGTGA. The CDR3 region is CASSLSGGTSTGELFF. CDR3 DNA sequence: TGTGCCAGCAGCCTTAGCGGGGGGACCTCCACCGGGGAGCTGTTTTTT. The full variable domain, in which reference TRBV7-3 and TRBJ2-2 provide the parts outside the CDR3, is GAGVSQTPSNKVTEKGKYVELRCDPISGHTALYWYRQSLGQGPEFLIYFQGTGAADDSGLPNDRFFAVRPEGSVSTLKIQRTERGDSAVYLCASSLSGGTSTGELFFGEGSRLTVL.

This clone has just a few counts. The chain uses TRBV6-5 and TRBJ1-4, with D perhaps TRBD1 (6 bases). CDR1 MNHEY and CDR2 SVGAGI come from the germline V gene. CDR3 length equals 15 residues. V lost 0 bases to trimming and J lost 5 bases, with 10 bases between them. In DNA, the CDR3 is TGTGCCAGCAGTTACTCACAGGGACCGAATGAAAAACTGTTTTTT. It codes for CASSYSQGPNEKLFF.

The rearrangement uses TRBV7-6 and TRBJ2-3; D is unclear. Germline CDR1 and CDR2: SGHVS and FNYEAQ. The CDR3 has 14 amino acids. V lost 0 bases to trimming and J lost 5 bases, with 9 bases between them. CDR3 residues: CASSLAPEIDTQYF. The CDR3 DNA sequence: TGTGCCAGCAGCTTAGCGCCCGAGATAGATACGCAGTATTTT.

This clone occurred a few times. The chain has TRBV5-6 and TRBJ2-3, with D maybe TRBD1 (5 bases). The ends were cut back, 2 bases at V and 4 bases at J, with 11 bases in the middle. The CDR3 extends over 14 amino acids. Germline V gene data show CDR1 as SGHDT and CDR2 as YYEEEE. In DNA, the CDR3 is TGTGCCAGCAGCTTAGGAACAGGTGCAGATACGCAGTATTTT. It specifies CASSLGTGADTQYF.

The chain recombines TRBV19 with TRBJ1-1, with D unresolved. There are 11 residues in the CDR3. Germline V gene lookup returns CDR1 LNHDA and CDR2 SQIVND (reference sequence). V was clipped by 6 bases and J by 3 bases, with 5 bases between them. As DNA, the CDR3 is TGTGCCAGTAGCCTCTACACTGAAGCTTTCTTT. Encoded protein: CASSLYTEAFF.

This clone turned up a few times. The chain couples TRBV6-6 to TRBJ1-1, with TRBD1 matching 8 bases. Trimming at V came to 4 bases and at J to 7 bases, leaving 5 bases not matched to a gene. Germline assignment: CDR1 MNHNY and CDR2 SVGAGI (reference sequence). This CDR3 is 13 amino acids long. CDR3: CASSSGGEDEAFF. Here the CDR3 DNA reads TGTGCCAGCAGTTCAGGGGGCGAGGATGAAGCTTTCTTT.

The chain recombines TRBV7-2 with TRBJ2-7; tentatively, D is TRBD2 (5 bases). The CDR3 spans 16 residues. Germline assignment: CDR1 SGHTA and CDR2 FQGNSA. V was cut by 5 bases and J by 7 bases, with 24 bases left in between. CDR3 loop: CASSKGRTQAAREQYF. The CDR3 DNA follows: TGTGCCAGCAGCAAAGGCCGGACGCAAGCGGCTCGGGAGCAGTACTTC. Filled out from reference TRBV7-2 and TRBJ2-7, the complete variable domain reads GAGVSQSPSNKVTEKGKDVELRCDPISGHTALYWYRQSLGQGLEFLIYFQGNSAPDKSGLPSDRFSAERTGGSVSTLTIQRTQQEDSAVYLCASSKGRTQAAREQYFGPGTRLTVT.

The J gene is TRBJ2-5, the V gene TRBV11-3; TRBD1 might be the D (6 bases). Germline V gene data show CDR1 as SGHNT and CDR2 as YENEEA. V was shortened by 4 bases and J by 2 bases, with 14 bases between the two germline ends. The CDR3 extends over 15 amino acids. CDR3 region: CASSSGRTEQETQYF. The CDR3 DNA reads as TGTGCCAGCAGCTCGGGGCGGACAGAGCAAGAGACCCAGTACTTC.

V is TRBV9 and J is TRBJ2-5; TRBD2 aligns across 14 bases. The V gene end was trimmed by 3 bases and the J gene end by 4 bases; junction bases not matched to a gene: 5. This CDR3 contains 16 residues. Germline CDR1 is SGDLS and CDR2 is YYNGEE. CDR3 region: CASSAFGLAGGETQYF. The CDR3 DNA sequence: TGTGCCAGCAGCGCGTTTGGACTAGCGGGGGGAGAGACCCAGTACTTC.

The rearrangement links TRBV5-6 to TRBJ1-3; perhaps TRBD1 as D (5 bases). V was trimmed by 1 base and J by 9 bases, leaving 14 bases between them. The CDR3 is 14 residues long. Germline V lookup: CDR1 SGHDT, CDR2 YYEEEE. The CDR3 here is CASSLRGSGGTIYF. In nucleotides, the CDR3 is TGTGCCAGCAGCTTGCGCGGTTCCGGGGGCACCATATATTTT.

The V gene is TRBV29-1, the J gene TRBJ2-7; D may be TRBD1 (5 bases). Trimming stripped 7 bases from V and 0 bases from J, with 10 bases between. Germline V gene data show CDR1 as SQVTM and CDR2 as ANQGSEA. The CDR3 consists of 12 residues. DNA of the CDR3: TGCAGCGCCCTACAGGACTCCTACGAGCAGTACTTC. It specifies CSALQDSYEQYF.

J is TRBJ1-1 and V is TRBV7-9, with 9 bases identical to TRBD1. The trim removed 6 bases at V and 3 bases at J, leaving 5 bases unmatched. This CDR3 is built from 14 residues. Germline V gene sequence: CDR1 SEHNR, CDR2 FQNEAQ (reference sequence). The CDR3 protein is CASREQGAYTEAFF. CDR3 DNA sequence: TGTGCCAGCAGGGAACAGGGGGCGTACACTGAAGCTTTCTTT.

The genes are TRBV10-2 and TRBJ2-1; 14 nucleotides line up with TRBD2. After removal of 6 bases from V and 9 bases from J, the junction contained 7 bases not matched to a gene. Germline loops: CDR1 WSHSY, CDR2 SAAADI. The CDR3 has 15 residues. This chain's CDR3 is CASRRLAGGQGEQFF. The CDR3 nucleotides read TGCGCCAGCAGGAGACTAGCGGGGGGGCAGGGTGAGCAGTTCTTC.

This chain links TRBV6-5 with TRBJ1-6; D is perhaps TRBD1 (6 bases). The CDR3 length is 14 residues. The germline gives CDR1 MNHEY, CDR2 SVGAGI. Trimming left V 6 bases short and J 7 bases short, with 13 bases between. The CDR3 region is CASRPTGSNSPLHF. The CDR3 region has the DNA TGTGCCAGCAGACCGACAGGCAGCAATTCACCCCTCCACTTT.

V is TRBV19 and J is TRBJ1-5; 7 nucleotides agree with TRBD1. Germline values: CDR1 LNHDA, CDR2 SQIVND (reference sequence). CDR3 length equals 15 residues. V gave up 3 bases and J gave up 4 bases; unmatched junction bases: 6. CDR3 region: CASSISGQKNQPQHF. CDR3 bases: TGTGCCAGTAGTATTTCGGGACAGAAGAATCAGCCCCAGCATTTT.

CDR3 residues: CASSSNRGMNEKLFF. Written as DNA, the CDR3 is TGTGCCAGCAGCTCAAACAGGGGTATGAATGAAAAACTGTTTTTT. The chain uses TRBV13 and TRBJ1-4; 7 bases fit TRBD1. With 4 bases clipped from V and 5 bases from J, the junction kept 7 bases outside the gene matches. The CDR3 has 15 residues. CDR1 and CDR2 (germline): PRHDT, FYEKMQ (reference sequence). The whole variable domain, filled in from reference TRBV13 and TRBJ1-4, reads AAGVIQSPRHLIKEKRETATLKCYPIPRHDTVYWYQQGPGQDPQFLISFYEKMQSDKGSIPDRFSAQQFSDYHSELNMSSLELGDSALYFCASSSNRGMNEKLFFGSGTQLSVL.

This chain links TRBV7-2 with TRBJ1-2, with 8 bases lining up with TRBD1. The CDR3 length is 15 residues. V trimming: 5 bases; J trimming: 3 bases; junction bases outside the gene matches: 8. Looked up from germline, CDR1 is SGHTA and CDR2 is FQGNSA. The CDR3 nucleotides are TGTGCCAGCAGCGGGACTGACAGGGGAGACTATGGCTACACCTTC. Translation: CASSGTDRGDYGYTF.

The V gene is TRBV5-6, the J gene TRBJ2-1, with D possibly being TRBD2 (7 bases). Trimming shortened V by 3 bases and J by 6 bases, and 19 bases separated the two germline ends. Germline V gene lookup returns CDR1 SGHDT and CDR2 YYEEEE. The CDR3 extends over 16 amino acids. The CDR3 DNA reads TGTGCCAGCAGCTGGGGGGCGGGGGCGCGAGTCAATGAGCAGTTCTTC. Its protein product is CASSWGAGARVNEQFF. The full variable domain, with the rest looked up from reference TRBV5-6 and TRBJ2-1, is DAGVTQSPTHLIKTRGQQVTLRCSPKSGHDTVSWYQQALGQGPQFIFQYYEEEERQRGNFPDRFSGHQFPNYSSELNVNALLLGDSALYLCASSWGAGARVNEQFFGPGTRLTVL.

The chain uses TRBV2 and TRBJ2-5; 7 bases agree with TRBD2. The V segment lost 7 bases and the J segment 5 bases; nucleotides outside the gene matches: 13. This CDR3 has 15 amino acids. Germline lookup yields CDR1 SNHLY and CDR2 FYNNEI. The CDR3 sequence is CASKVRTGGSETQYF. In DNA form, the CDR3 reads TGTGCCAGCAAAGTCCGGACGGGGGGAAGCGAGACCCAGTACTTC.

Notes on this clone: Other DNA sequences of this sample code for an identical CDR3. The V call is TRBV9, the J call TRBJ2-2; 8 bases line up with TRBD2. The CDR3 is made up of 17 amino acids. Germline CDR1 reads SGDLS; CDR2 reads YYNGEE. V lost 4 bases to trimming and J lost 7 bases; unmatched junction nucleotides: 15. CDR3 DNA: TGTGCCAGCAGCCTTAGCCCCGGGGGGGCAAGGAACGGGGAGCTGTTTTTT. Its translation is CASSLSPGGARNGELFF.

The CDR3 coding sequence is TGTGCCAGCAGCTTTTCGTCCCCGGCGGCGGGGGGGAAAGAGACCCAGTACTTC. The encoded protein is CASSFSSPAAGGKETQYF. This chain connects TRBV11-2 to TRBJ2-5, with TRBD2 identical over 9 bases. Germline-derived CDR1 and CDR2 are SGHAT and FQNNGV. This CDR3 region has 18 residues. V trimming: 3 bases; J trimming: 3 bases; junction bases outside the gene matches: 14.

J is TRBJ1-6 and V is TRBV11-3; possible D gene TRBD1, 6 bases. V was shortened by 5 bases and J by 9 bases, with 11 bases between the two germline ends. This CDR3 has 13 amino acids. CDR1 is SGHNT, CDR2 YENEEA, per germline. Here the CDR3 reads CASSQGWGSPLHF. CDR3 DNA: TGTGCCAGCAGCCAGGGGTGGGGTTCACCCCTCCACTTT.

The chain carries TRBV7-6 and TRBJ2-3; 7 bases are shared with TRBD1. Trimming removed 5 bases from V and 3 bases from J; junction bases left unmatched: 11. The CDR3 has 16 residues. The germline CDR1 and CDR2 sequences are SGHVS and FNYEAQ. In DNA form, the CDR3 reads TGTGCCAGCAGCCCCCGACAGGGAGATATTACAGATACGCAGTATTTT. Its protein product is CASSPRQGDITDTQYF.

V and J are TRBV14 and TRBJ2-2; TRBD1 aligns across 10 bases. Germline V gene lookup returns CDR1 SGHDN and CDR2 FVKESK. The ends lost 7 bases at V and 3 bases at J; junction bases unmatched: 5. The CDR3 is 15 amino acids. The CDR3 here is CASTTGQGDTGELFF. The DNA for the CDR3 is TGTGCCAGCACCACTGGACAGGGGGACACCGGGGAGCTGTTTTTT.

This clone was seen only once. The chain employs TRBV9 and TRBJ2-1, with no clear D. Germline V gene lookup returns CDR1 SGDLS and CDR2 YYNGEE. The CDR3 is made up of 15 amino acids. Trimming removed 3 bases from V and 2 bases from J, with 12 bases in between. The DNA of the CDR3 is TGTGCCAGCAGCGCCCCAGACCAGGCCTACAATGAGCAGTTCTTC. It encodes CASSAPDQAYNEQFF. The full variable domain, in which reference TRBV9 and TRBJ2-1 provide the parts outside the CDR3, is DSGVTQTPKHLITATGQRVTLRCSPRSGDLSVYWYQQSLDQGLQFLIQYYNGEERAKGNILERFSAQQFPDLHSELNLSSLELGDSALYFCASSAPDQAYNEQFFGPGTRLTVL.

The chain links TRBV28 to TRBJ1-5, with 8 nucleotides matching TRBD1. The germline CDR1 and CDR2 sequences are MDHEN and SYDVKM. V lost 5 bases to trimming and J lost 7 bases; unmatched junction nucleotides: 7. The CDR3 runs 14 residues. In DNA, the CDR3 is TGTGCCAGCAGTCTTCAGGGGGCTAGGCAGCCCCAGCATTTT. Translating gives CASSLQGARQPQHF.

The chain employs TRBV7-9 and TRBJ1-5, with 9 bases aligning to TRBD1. Germline lookup yields CDR1 SEHNR and CDR2 FQNEAQ (reference sequence). This CDR3 is built from 14 residues. J was trimmed by 3 bases and V by 5 bases; bases with no gene match: 2. CDR3 in amino acids: CASSRTGDNQPQHF. The CDR3 DNA reads as TGTGCCAGCAGCCGGACAGGGGACAATCAGCCCCAGCATTTT.

This chain connects TRBV29-1 to TRBJ2-5; TRBD1 is a possible D gene (6 bases). The CDR3 spans 12 residues. Germline CDR1 SQVTM, CDR2 ANQGSEA. V was trimmed by 4 bases and J by 1 base, leaving 7 bases between them. The CDR3 loop reads CSVADSQETQYF. The CDR3 DNA is TGCAGCGTTGCGGACAGCCAAGAGACCCAGTACTTC.

The chain is built from TRBV6-5 and TRBJ1-2, with TRBD1 identical over 9 bases. The ends lost 7 bases at V and 13 bases at J; junction bases unmatched: 13. Germline V CDR1 and CDR2: MNHEY, SVGAGI. This CDR3 comprises 13 residues. This CDR3 reads CASIQPGQGSPTF. The CDR3 region has the DNA TGTGCCAGCATTCAACCGGGACAGGGATCCCCCACCTTC.